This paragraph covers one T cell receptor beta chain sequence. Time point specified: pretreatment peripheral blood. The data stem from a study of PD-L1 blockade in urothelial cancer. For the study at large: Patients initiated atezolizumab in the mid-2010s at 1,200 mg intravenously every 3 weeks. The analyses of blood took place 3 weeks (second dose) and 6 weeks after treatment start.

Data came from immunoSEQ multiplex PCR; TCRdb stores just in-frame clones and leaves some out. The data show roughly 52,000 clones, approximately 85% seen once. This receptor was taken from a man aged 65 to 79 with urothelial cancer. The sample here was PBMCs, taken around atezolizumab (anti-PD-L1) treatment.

CDR3 loop: CASSLSIISSYNEQFF. For the CDR3, the DNA is TGTGCCAGCAGTTTATCGATCATTAGCTCCTACAATGAGCAGTTCTTC. The V gene is TRBV27, the J gene TRBJ2-1; D unclear. Germline-derived CDR1 and CDR2 are MNHEY and SMNVEV (reference sequence). The CDR3 loop spans 16 amino acids. With 0 bases removed from V and 0 bases from J, the gap between germline ends came to 9 bases.